This entry is about one T cell receptor beta chain. CD8+ and CD4+ blood T cells underwent TCR beta sequencing. Patients with Susac syndrome fulfilled recently defined diagnostic criteria for definite or probable disease. This sample is drawn from a study of CD8 T cells in Susac syndrome. The CDR3 totals 14 residues. Germline V gene lookup returns CDR1 DFQATT and CDR2 SNEGSKA (reference sequence). The germline V and J ends were trimmed by 2 bases and 5 bases, with 13 bases remaining between them. Reverse transcription of 0.5 to 1 ug RNA was performed with random hexamers. TCRdb re-called the immunoSEQ multiplex PCR reads with MiXCR, one entry per CDR3 protein. Of 150,000 to 200,000 distinct CDR3 sequences detected, around 94% appear once; the ten largest clones hold roughly 0.11%.

The sequence derives from a human donor with Susac syndrome. The chain recombines TRBV20-1 with TRBJ2-1; possible D gene TRBD2, 5 bases. The sequenced material came from CD4+ T cells from PBMCs. The CDR3 DNA follows: TGCAGTGCTAGACCATGGACGGGAAACAATGAGCAGTTCTTC. Translating it yields CSARPWTGNNEQFF.